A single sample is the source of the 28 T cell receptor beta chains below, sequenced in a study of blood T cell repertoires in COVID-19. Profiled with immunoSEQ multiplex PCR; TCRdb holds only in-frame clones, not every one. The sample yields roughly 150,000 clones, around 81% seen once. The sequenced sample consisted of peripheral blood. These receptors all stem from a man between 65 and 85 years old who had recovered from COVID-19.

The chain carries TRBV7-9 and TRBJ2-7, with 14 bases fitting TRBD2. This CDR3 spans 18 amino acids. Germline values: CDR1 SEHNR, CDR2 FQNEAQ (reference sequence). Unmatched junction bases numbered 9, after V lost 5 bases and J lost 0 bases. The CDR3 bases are TGTGCCAGCAGCCGACTAGCGGGAGGGCCTTTAAGCTCCTACGAGCAGTACTTC. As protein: CASSRLAGGPLSSYEQYF.

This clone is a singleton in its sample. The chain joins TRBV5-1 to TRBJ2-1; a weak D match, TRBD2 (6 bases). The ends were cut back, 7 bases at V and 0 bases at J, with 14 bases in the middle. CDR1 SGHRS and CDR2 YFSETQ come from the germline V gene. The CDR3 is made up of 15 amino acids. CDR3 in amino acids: CASRLGGISYNEQFF. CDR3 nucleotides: TGCGCCAGCCGGCTCGGCGGGATCTCCTACAATGAGCAGTTCTTC.

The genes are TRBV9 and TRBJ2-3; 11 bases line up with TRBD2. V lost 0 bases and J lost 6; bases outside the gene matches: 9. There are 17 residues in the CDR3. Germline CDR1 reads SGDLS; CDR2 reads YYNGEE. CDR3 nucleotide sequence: TGTGCCAGCAGCGTAGAGCCTAGCGGGAGGTATATCGATACGCAGTATTTT. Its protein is CASSVEPSGRYIDTQYF.

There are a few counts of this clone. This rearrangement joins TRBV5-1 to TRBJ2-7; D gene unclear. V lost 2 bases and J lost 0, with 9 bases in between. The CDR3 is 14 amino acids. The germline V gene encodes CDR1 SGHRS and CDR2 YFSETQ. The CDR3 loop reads CASSFTVLSYEQYF. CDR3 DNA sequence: TGCGCCAGCAGCTTCACAGTTCTCTCCTACGAGCAGTACTTC. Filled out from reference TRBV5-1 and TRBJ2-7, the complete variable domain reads KAGVTQTPRYLIKTRGQQVTLSCSPISGHRSVSWYQQTPGQGLQFLFEYFSETQRNKGNFPGRFSGRQFSNSRSEMNVSTLELGDSALYLCASSFTVLSYEQYFGPGTRLTVT.

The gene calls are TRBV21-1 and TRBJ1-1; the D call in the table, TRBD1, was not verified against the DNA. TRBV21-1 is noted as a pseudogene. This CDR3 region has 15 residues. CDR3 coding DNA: TGTGCCAGCAGCCGGACAGGGGCGATGAACACTGAAGCTTTCTTT. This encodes CASSRTGAMNTEAFF.

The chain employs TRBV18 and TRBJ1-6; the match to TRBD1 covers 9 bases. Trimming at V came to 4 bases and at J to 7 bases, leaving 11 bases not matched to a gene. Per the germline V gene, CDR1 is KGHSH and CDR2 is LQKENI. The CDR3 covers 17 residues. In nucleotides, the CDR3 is TGTGCCAGCTCACTCGCCCAAACAGGGGGCGGAAATTCACCCCTCCACTTT. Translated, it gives CASSLAQTGGGNSPLHF.

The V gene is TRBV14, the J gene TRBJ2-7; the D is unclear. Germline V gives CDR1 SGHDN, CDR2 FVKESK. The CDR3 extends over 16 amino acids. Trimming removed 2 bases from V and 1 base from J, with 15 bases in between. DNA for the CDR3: TGTGCCAGCAGCCAACTGGTAGGCAGGTCTTCCTACGAGCAGTACTTC. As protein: CASSQLVGRSSYEQYF. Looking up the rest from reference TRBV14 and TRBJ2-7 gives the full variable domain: EAGVTQFPSHSVIEKGQTVTLRCDPISGHDNLYWYRRVMGKEIKFLLHFVKESKQDESGMPNNRFLAERTGGTYSTLKVQPAELEDSGVYFCASSQLVGRSSYEQYFGPGTRLTVT.

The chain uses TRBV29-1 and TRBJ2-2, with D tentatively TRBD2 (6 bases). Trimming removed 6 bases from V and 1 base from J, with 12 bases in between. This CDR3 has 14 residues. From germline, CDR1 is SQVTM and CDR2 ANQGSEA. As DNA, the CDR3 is TGCAGCGTAGTGAGGAGGGGGAACACCGGGGAGCTGTTTTTT. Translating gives CSVVRRGNTGELFF.

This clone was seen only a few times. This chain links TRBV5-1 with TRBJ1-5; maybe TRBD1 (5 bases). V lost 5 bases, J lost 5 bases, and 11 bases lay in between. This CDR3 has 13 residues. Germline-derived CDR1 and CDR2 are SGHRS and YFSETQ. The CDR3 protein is CASRMDTDQPQHF. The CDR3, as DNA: TGCGCCAGCAGAATGGACACCGATCAGCCCCAGCATTTT.

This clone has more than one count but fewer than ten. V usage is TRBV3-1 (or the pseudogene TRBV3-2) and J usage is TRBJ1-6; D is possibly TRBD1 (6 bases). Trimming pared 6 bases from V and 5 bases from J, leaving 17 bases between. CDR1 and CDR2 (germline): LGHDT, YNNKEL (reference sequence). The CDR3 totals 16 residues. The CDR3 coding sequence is TGTGCCAGCAGTCGAACAGGGTACCAGAATAATTCACCCCTCCACTTT. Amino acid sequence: CASSRTGYQNNSPLHF.

CDR3 residues: CASSFSTSGASDTQYF. DNA of the CDR3: TGTGCCAGCAGCTTTTCGACTAGCGGAGCTTCAGATACGCAGTATTTT. The chain recombines TRBV7-2 with TRBJ2-3, with 9 bases lining up with TRBD2. V trimming: 3 bases; J trimming: 4 bases; junction bases outside the gene matches: 8. This CDR3 has 16 residues. Germline V gene sequence: CDR1 SGHTA, CDR2 FQGNSA.

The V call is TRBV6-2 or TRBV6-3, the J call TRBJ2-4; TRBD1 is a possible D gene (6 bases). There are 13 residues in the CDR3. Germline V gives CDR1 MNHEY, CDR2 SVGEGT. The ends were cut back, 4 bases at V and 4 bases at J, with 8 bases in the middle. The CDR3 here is CASSSDRKNIQYF. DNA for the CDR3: TGTGCCAGCAGTTCGGACAGAAAAAACATTCAGTACTTC.

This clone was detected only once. The CDR3 DNA sequence: TGTGCCAGCAGGAAACTAGATAGCAATCAGCCCCAGCATTTT. Protein: CASRKLDSNQPQHF. V is TRBV2 and J is TRBJ1-5; D gene unclear. Trimming removed 6 bases at V and 0 bases at J, with 9 bases between. This CDR3 spans 14 amino acids. The V gene's germline CDR1 is SNHLY and CDR2 FYNNEI.

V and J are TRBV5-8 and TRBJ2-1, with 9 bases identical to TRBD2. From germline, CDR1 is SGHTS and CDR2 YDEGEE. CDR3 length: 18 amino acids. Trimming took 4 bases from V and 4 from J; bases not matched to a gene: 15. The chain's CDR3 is CASSRATSPLAGYNEQFF. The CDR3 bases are TGTGCCAGCAGCCGTGCGACCTCCCCGCTAGCGGGATACAATGAGCAGTTCTTC.

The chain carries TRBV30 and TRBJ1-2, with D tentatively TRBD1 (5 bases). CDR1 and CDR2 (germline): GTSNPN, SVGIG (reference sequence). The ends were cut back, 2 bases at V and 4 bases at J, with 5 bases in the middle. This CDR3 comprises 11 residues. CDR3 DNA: TGTGCCTGGAGTCAGGGCTATGGCTACACCTTC. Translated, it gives CAWSQGYGYTF.

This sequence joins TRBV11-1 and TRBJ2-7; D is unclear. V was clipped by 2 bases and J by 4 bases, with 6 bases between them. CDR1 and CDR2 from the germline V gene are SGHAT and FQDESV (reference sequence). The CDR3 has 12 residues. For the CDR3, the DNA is TGTGCCAGCAGCTTAATCGGGTACGAGCAGTACTTC. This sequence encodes CASSLIGYEQYF.

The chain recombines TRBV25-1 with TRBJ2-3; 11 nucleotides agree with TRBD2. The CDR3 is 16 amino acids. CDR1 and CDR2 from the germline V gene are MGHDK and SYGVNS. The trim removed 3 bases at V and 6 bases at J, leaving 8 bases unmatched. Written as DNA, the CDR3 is TGTGCCAGCAGTGACGTTCTAGCGGGAGGCGGGGATACGCAGTATTTT. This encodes CASSDVLAGGGDTQYF.

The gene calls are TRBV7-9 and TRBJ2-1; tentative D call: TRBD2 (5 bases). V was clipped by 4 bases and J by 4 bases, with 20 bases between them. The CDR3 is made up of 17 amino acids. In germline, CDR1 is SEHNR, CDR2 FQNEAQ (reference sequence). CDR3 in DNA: TGTGCCAGCAGCTCCCTTGTGGATCGGGAACCTTACAATGAGCAGTTCTTC. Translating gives CASSSLVDREPYNEQFF.

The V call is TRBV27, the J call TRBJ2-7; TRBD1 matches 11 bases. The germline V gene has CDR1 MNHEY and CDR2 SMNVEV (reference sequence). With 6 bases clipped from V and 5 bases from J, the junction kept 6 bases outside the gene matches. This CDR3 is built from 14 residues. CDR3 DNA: TGTGCCAGCAGGACCCCGGGACAGGGGGACGAGCAGTACTTC. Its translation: CASRTPGQGDEQYF.

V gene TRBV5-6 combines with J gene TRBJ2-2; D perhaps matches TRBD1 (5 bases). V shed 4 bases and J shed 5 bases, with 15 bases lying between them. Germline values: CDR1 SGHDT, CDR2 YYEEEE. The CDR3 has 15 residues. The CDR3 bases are TGTGCCAGCAGCCTACCTTCGACAGTGACCGGGGAGCTGTTTTTT. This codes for CASSLPSTVTGELFF.

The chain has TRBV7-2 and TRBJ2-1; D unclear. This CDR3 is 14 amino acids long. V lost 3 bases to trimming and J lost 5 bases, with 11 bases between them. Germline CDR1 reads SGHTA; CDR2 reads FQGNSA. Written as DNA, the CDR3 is TGTGCCAGCAGCTTGTCAGGAAAGGACAATGAGCAGTTCTTC. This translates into CASSLSGKDNEQFF.

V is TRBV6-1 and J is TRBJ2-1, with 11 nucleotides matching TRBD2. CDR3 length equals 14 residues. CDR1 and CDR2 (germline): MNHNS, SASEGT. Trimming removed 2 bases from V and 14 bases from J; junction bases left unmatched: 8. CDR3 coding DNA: TGTGCCAGCAGTGAAAACGTTAGCGGGAGGGAGAAGTTCTTC. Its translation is CASSENVSGREKFF.

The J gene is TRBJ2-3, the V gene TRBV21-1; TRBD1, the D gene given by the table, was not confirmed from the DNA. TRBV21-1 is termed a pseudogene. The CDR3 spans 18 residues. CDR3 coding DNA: TGTGCCAGCAGCAAAGCCGCAGGGGGATTGCAAAGCACAGATACGCAGTATTTT. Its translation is CASSKAAGGLQSTDTQYF.

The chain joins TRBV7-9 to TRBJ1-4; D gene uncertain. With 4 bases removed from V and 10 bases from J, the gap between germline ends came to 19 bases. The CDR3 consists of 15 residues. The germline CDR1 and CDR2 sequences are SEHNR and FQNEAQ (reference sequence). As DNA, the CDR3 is TGTGCCAGCAGCTCGTCGACGGACTATGAATCAAAACTGTTTTTT. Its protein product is CASSSSTDYESKLFF.

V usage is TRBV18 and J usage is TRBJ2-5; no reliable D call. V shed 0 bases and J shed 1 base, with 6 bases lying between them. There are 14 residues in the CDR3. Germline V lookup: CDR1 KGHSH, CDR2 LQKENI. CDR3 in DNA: TGTGCCAGCTCACCACCGGCAGGCCAAGAGACCCAGTACTTC. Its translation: CASSPPAGQETQYF.

The CDR3 sequence: CASSPGGAANTIYF. CDR3 DNA: TGTGCCAGCAGCCCCGGTGGGGCTGCGAACACCATATATTTT. This chain uses TRBV11-2 with TRBJ1-3; weak D call: TRBD1 (5 bases). The CDR3 totals 14 residues. Germline V gives CDR1 SGHAT, CDR2 FQNNGV. V was clipped by 5 bases and J by 7 bases, with 15 bases between them.

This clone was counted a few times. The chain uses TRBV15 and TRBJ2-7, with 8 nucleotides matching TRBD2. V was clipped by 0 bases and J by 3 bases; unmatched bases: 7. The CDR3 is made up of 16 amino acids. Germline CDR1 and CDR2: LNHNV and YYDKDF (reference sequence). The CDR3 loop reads CATSRERAGAIYEQYF. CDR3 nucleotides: TGTGCCACCAGCAGAGAGCGAGCGGGAGCCATCTACGAGCAGTACTTC.

CDR3 sequence (DNA): TGTGCCAGCAGTGAGGTTCGGGGAAGGGAGACCCAGTACTTC. It yields the protein CASSEVRGRETQYF. The chain couples TRBV6-1 to TRBJ2-5, with D perhaps matching TRBD2 (5 bases). The germline CDR1 and CDR2 sequences are MNHNS and SASEGT. The CDR3 has 14 residues. Trimming removed 3 bases from V and 5 bases from J, with 13 bases in between.